These 23 T cell receptor beta chains share one sample of origin, sequenced in a study of long-term antiretroviral therapy in people with HIV. A v3.0 immunoSEQ assay was performed at survey level. Using immunoSEQ multiplex PCR, the repertoire was profiled, and TCRdb retains in-frame clones only, with some absent. The table records about 33,000 clones, 95% to 97% of them present only once. The sequences come from unsorted PBMCs, collected about 6.6 years after starting antiretroviral therapy. Receptors were obtained from a man aged 25-45 years with HIV.

The rearrangement links TRBV28 to TRBJ1-2; D not resolved. Germline V CDR1 and CDR2: MDHEN, SYDVKM. Trimming removed 11 bases from V and 4 bases from J, with 17 bases in between. The CDR3 spans 13 residues. The CDR3 DNA reads as TGTGCCGAGTCGGGAGGACCCAGCTATGGCTACACCTTC. It yields the protein CAESGGPSYGYTF.

The chain couples TRBV7-2 to TRBJ2-3, with D unclear. Germline V gene data show CDR1 as SGHTA and CDR2 as FQGNSA. Trimming cost V 1 base and J 2 bases, with 4 bases left between them. The CDR3 sequence is 13 residues long. The CDR3 sequence is CASSLGVTDTQYF. The CDR3 DNA is TGTGCCAGCAGCTTAGGGGTCACAGATACGCAGTATTTT.

The chain is built from TRBV7-2 and TRBJ2-6, with D possibly TRBD2 on 5 matching bases. Germline lookup yields CDR1 SGHTA and CDR2 FQGNSA. The ends were cut back, 4 bases at V and 1 base at J, with 14 bases in the middle. CDR3 size: 17 residues. The CDR3 here is CASSSFRSGSGANVLTF. The CDR3, as DNA: TGTGCCAGCAGCTCATTTCGGTCGGGGTCTGGGGCCAACGTCCTGACTTTC.

The chain has TRBV15 and TRBJ2-1; no clear D gene. V shed 0 bases and J shed 0 bases, with 6 bases lying between them. Germline V gene data show CDR1 as LNHNV and CDR2 as YYDKDF (reference sequence). The CDR3 has 15 amino acids. The CDR3 nucleotides read TGTGCCACCAGCAGAGATCCAGGCTCCTACAATGAGCAGTTCTTC. It yields the protein CATSRDPGSYNEQFF.

The V gene is TRBV20-1, the J gene TRBJ1-1; D remains unclear. The CDR3 is 11 amino acids. Trimming shortened V by 3 bases and J by 12 bases, and 14 bases separated the two germline ends. CDR1 is DFQATT and CDR2 is SNEGSKA in the germline V gene (reference sequence). CDR3 region: CSASSPPRTFF. The DNA of the CDR3 is TGCAGTGCTAGTTCCCCCCCGAGGACTTTCTTT.

This chain joins TRBV7-9 and TRBJ1-5; D is unclear. This CDR3 is 13 amino acids long. Trimming took off 5 bases at V and 6 bases at J, with 11 bases between the two ends. Germline V gene sequence: CDR1 SEHNR, CDR2 FQNEAQ (reference sequence). The CDR3 nucleotides are TGTGCCAGCAGCCGAGACGGGGTTCAGCCCCAGCATTTT. It specifies CASSRDGVQPQHF.

This chain uses TRBV4-2 with TRBJ1-1, with a weak D call TRBD1 (6 bases). Trimming removed 1 base at V and 5 bases at J, with 8 bases between. The V gene's germline CDR1 is LGHNA and CDR2 YNFKEQ. This CDR3 is 13 amino acids long. In nucleotides, the CDR3 is TGTGCCAGCAGCCAAGTACAGGGTACTGAAGCTTTCTTT. Its translation: CASSQVQGTEAFF.

Details on this clone: This CDR3 is also generated by other DNA sequences in the sample. V gene TRBV5-1 combines with J gene TRBJ2-7; 12 nucleotides line up with TRBD2. Germline-derived CDR1 and CDR2 are SGHRS and YFSETQ. V gave up 0 bases and J gave up 5 bases; unmatched junction bases: 0. The CDR3 length is 14 residues. The chain's CDR3 is CASSLGLAGDEQYF. The CDR3 DNA sequence: TGCGCCAGCAGCTTGGGACTAGCGGGGGACGAGCAGTACTTC. Filled out from reference TRBV5-1 and TRBJ2-7, the complete variable domain reads KAGVTQTPRYLIKTRGQQVTLSCSPISGHRSVSWYQQTPGQGLQFLFEYFSETQRNKGNFPGRFSGRQFSNSRSEMNVSTLELGDSALYLCASSLGLAGDEQYFGPGTRLTVT.

This chain uses TRBV21-1 with TRBJ2-4. TRBV21-1 counts as a pseudogene. The CDR3 covers 18 residues. In nucleotides, the CDR3 is TGTGCCAGCAGCAAAGGAAAGGAGAAGGGGGGAACCAAAAACATTCAGTACTTC. Protein sequence: CASSKGKEKGGTKNIQYF.

This sequence joins TRBV12-5 and TRBJ2-7, with a weak D call TRBD2 (5 bases). The V and J ends lost 5 bases and 2 bases respectively, with 19 bases between them. The CDR3 covers 16 residues. Germline CDR1 and CDR2: LGHNT and FRNRAP. CDR3 residues: CASGGPLTGTTYEQYF. CDR3 sequence (DNA): TGTGCTAGTGGTGGCCCCCTTACGGGAACCACCTACGAGCAGTACTTC. The whole variable domain, filled in from reference TRBV12-5 and TRBJ2-7, reads DARVTQTPRHKVTEMGQEVTMRCQPILGHNTVFWYRQTMMQGLELLAYFRNRAPLDDSGMPKDRFSAEMPDATLATLKIQPSEPRDSAVYFCASGGPLTGTTYEQYFGPGTRLTVT.

This clone was picked up a small number of times. V gene TRBV19 combines with J gene TRBJ2-2, with a tentative D call TRBD1 (6 bases). With 4 bases removed from V and 0 bases from J, the gap between germline ends came to 15 bases. The CDR3 spans 17 residues. Germline V gives CDR1 LNHDA, CDR2 SQIVND (reference sequence). In DNA form, the CDR3 reads TGTGCCAGTAGTAAACGAACAGGGAACGCGAACACCGGGGAGCTGTTTTTT. Translation gives CASSKRTGNANTGELFF.

V gene TRBV2 combines with J gene TRBJ1-5; D gene uncertain. Per germline, CDR1 SNHLY and CDR2 FYNNEI. The CDR3 loop spans 11 amino acids. The V and J ends lost 3 bases and 7 bases respectively, with 4 bases between them. The DNA for the CDR3 is TGTGCCAGCAGTGAGGAGCAGCCCCAGCATTTT. Amino acids: CASSEEQPQHF. Filled out from reference TRBV2 and TRBJ1-5, the complete variable domain reads EPEVTQTPSHQVTQMGQEVILRCVPISNHLYFYWYRQILGQKVEFLVSFYNNEISEKSEIFDDQFSVERPDGSNFTLKIRSTKLEDSAMYFCASSEEQPQHFGDGTRLSIL.

The chain is built from TRBV27 and TRBJ2-7; unclear D gene. V was trimmed by 3 bases and J by 6 bases, leaving 21 bases between them. The germline V gene has CDR1 MNHEY and CDR2 SMNVEV (reference sequence). The CDR3 loop spans 16 amino acids. CDR3 sequence: CASSFIGPPGSAEQYF. The CDR3 nucleotides are TGTGCCAGCAGTTTCATAGGGCCCCCCGGGTCTGCCGAGCAGTACTTC.

The rearrangement uses TRBV9 and TRBJ2-2; no clear D. This CDR3 is 17 amino acids long. Germline V gene data show CDR1 as SGDLS and CDR2 as YYNGEE. V lost 0 bases and J 1 base, leaving 13 bases between the germline ends. The CDR3, as DNA: TGTGCCAGCAGCGTAGGGCCCCAGGCCCTGAACACCGGGGAGCTGTTTTTT. Its translation: CASSVGPQALNTGELFF.

The chain employs TRBV9 and TRBJ2-5; TRBD2 agrees at 7 bases. Germline CDR1 SGDLS, CDR2 YYNGEE. The trim removed 4 bases at V and 0 bases at J, leaving 3 bases unmatched. The CDR3 has 14 amino acids. CDR3 coding DNA: TGTGCCAGCAGCCCCGGGGGGAACCAAGAGACCCAGTACTTC. Protein: CASSPGGNQETQYF.

This clone was seen a single time. The CDR3 region has the DNA TGTGCCAGCAGCCCTGGGGCTTGGGGGGAGGGCTCCTACGAGCAGTACTTC. It yields the protein CASSPGAWGEGSYEQYF. V and J are TRBV4-2 and TRBJ2-7, with TRBD2 matching 7 bases. V was clipped by 4 bases and J by 0 bases; unmatched bases: 12. In germline, CDR1 is LGHNA, CDR2 YNFKEQ. This CDR3 contains 17 residues.

This chain joins TRBV6-6 and TRBJ1-4; 9 bases are shared with TRBD1. CDR1 MNHNY and CDR2 SVGAGI come from the germline V gene (reference sequence). The junction had 6 bases not matched to a gene; V was cut back by 6 bases and J by 7 bases. The CDR3 totals 14 residues. The CDR3 DNA is TGTGCCAGCAGCCCGACAGGGGGAGTTGAAAAACTGTTTTTT. It translates to CASSPTGGVEKLFF.

The rearrangement joins TRBV9 to TRBJ1-1; D not certain. The ends were cut back, 0 bases at V and 1 base at J, with 7 bases in the middle. Looked up from germline, CDR1 is SGDLS and CDR2 is YYNGEE. The CDR3 consists of 14 residues. The CDR3 DNA follows: TGTGCCAGCAGCGTAGATGAGGGGAACACTGAAGCTTTCTTT. Amino acids: CASSVDEGNTEAFF.

The rearrangement joins TRBV5-8 to TRBJ2-3, with unresolved D. CDR1 is SGHTS and CDR2 is YDEGEE in the germline V gene. CDR3 length equals 12 residues. V was shortened by 4 bases and J by 2 bases, with 5 bases between the two germline ends. CDR3 in DNA: TGTGCCAGCAGCGGCTACACAGATACGCAGTATTTT. Residues: CASSGYTDTQYF.

The chain recombines TRBV6-5 with TRBJ1-2, with D possibly being TRBD1 (5 bases). The CDR3 is made up of 15 amino acids. V was trimmed by 5 bases and J by 3 bases, leaving 16 bases between them. In germline, CDR1 is MNHEY, CDR2 SVGAGI. Here the CDR3 reads CASSGGLGRHYGYTF. The CDR3 coding sequence is TGTGCCAGCAGTGGCGGACTGGGACGGCACTATGGCTACACCTTC.

The chain links TRBV5-4 to TRBJ2-3; 12 bases are shared with TRBD2. The CDR3 covers 14 residues. The V gene end was trimmed by 4 bases and the J gene end by 9 bases; junction bases not matched to a gene: 6. The V gene's germline CDR1 is SGHNT and CDR2 YYREEE (reference sequence). In DNA form, the CDR3 reads TGTGCCAGCAGCCAACGACTAGCGGGAGACACGCAGTATTTT. Protein sequence: CASSQRLAGDTQYF.

V is TRBV9 and J is TRBJ2-3; TRBD1 matches 10 bases. Looked up from germline, CDR1 is SGDLS and CDR2 is YYNGEE. There are 18 residues in the CDR3. Trimming took 3 bases from V and 9 from J; bases not matched to a gene: 19. CDR3 DNA: TGTGCCAGCAGCGAGCTAGGGACAGGGGTCGGAGGGGGCGTGACGCAGTATTTT. Its protein product is CASSELGTGVGGGVTQYF.

The genes are TRBV30 and TRBJ2-7; TRBD1 matches 9 bases. Per the germline V gene, CDR1 is GTSNPN and CDR2 is SVGIG (reference sequence). The CDR3 spans 16 residues. J lost 0 bases, V lost 3 bases, and 9 bases had no gene match. Written as DNA, the CDR3 is TGTGCCTGGAGGGCCTTAGGGACAGGGAGCTCCTACGAGCAGTACTTC. Encoded protein: CAWRALGTGSSYEQYF.